This T cell receptor beta chain was sequenced for a study of shared clonotypes between healthy human individuals. In this sample, this clone turned up once. This CDR3 is 14 amino acids long. Per germline, CDR1 MNHEY and CDR2 SMNVEV (reference sequence). V lost 7 bases, J lost 0 bases, and 11 bases lay in between. The naive CD8 subset, CD45RO-negative cells positively selected for CCR7, excluded terminally differentiated effector memory CD45RA+ cells. The healthy adult donors were HIV-negative and reported no recent acute infections or vaccinations. TCRdb's table, derived via immunoSEQ multiplex PCR, lists solely in-frame clones and lacks some. The sample lists some 2,000,000 clones; roughly 95% were seen once.

The chain links TRBV27 to TRBJ2-3; D gene ambiguous. Sequencing used naive CD8+ T cells sorted from blood. This receptor was obtained from a man younger than 30 in good health. The CDR3 reads CASTRVGSTDTQYF. CDR3 DNA sequence: TGTGCCAGCACTCGAGTTGGTAGCACAGATACGCAGTATTTT.